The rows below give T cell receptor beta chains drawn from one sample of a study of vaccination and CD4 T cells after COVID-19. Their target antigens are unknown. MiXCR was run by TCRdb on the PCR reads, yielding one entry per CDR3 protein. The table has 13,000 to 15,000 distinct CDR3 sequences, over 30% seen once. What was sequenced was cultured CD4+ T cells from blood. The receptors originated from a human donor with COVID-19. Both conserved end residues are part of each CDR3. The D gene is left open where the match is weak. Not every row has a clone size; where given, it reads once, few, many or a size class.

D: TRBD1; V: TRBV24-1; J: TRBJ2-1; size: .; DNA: TGTGCCACCGGCCGGGACAGGGGGAATCTCAATGAGCAGTTCTTC; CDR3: CATGRDRGNLNEQFF
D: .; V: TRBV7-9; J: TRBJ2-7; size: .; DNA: TGTGCCAGCAGCTTAAGCCAGGTGTCCTACGAGCAGTACTTC; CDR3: CASSLSQVSYEQYF
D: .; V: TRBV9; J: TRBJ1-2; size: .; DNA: TGTGCCAGCAGCGTAGATCTGGGCAGCAACTATGGCTACACCTTC; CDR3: CASSVDLGSNYGYTF
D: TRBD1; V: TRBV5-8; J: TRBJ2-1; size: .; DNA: TGTGCCAGCAGCTCGGGACAGGGGGCGCGAGATGAGCAGTTCTTC; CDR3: CASSSGQGARDEQFF
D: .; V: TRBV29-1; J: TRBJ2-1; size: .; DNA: TGCAGCGTTGCACAGAACAATGAGCAGTTCTTC; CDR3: CSVAQNNEQFF
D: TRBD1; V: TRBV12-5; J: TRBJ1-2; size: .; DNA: TGTGCTAGTGGTTTGGTAGCGGGACAGGGTGGAGGCTACACCTTC; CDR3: CASGLVAGQGGGYTF
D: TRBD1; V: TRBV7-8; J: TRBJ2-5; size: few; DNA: TGTGCCAGCAGCTTAGCGCAGACAGGGTACCAAGAGACCCAGTACTTC; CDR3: CASSLAQTGYQETQYF
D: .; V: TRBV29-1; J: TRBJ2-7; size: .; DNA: TGCAGCGTGCGCTTCCTCAGGGGACCCTCACCCTACGAGCAGTACTTC; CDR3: CSVRFLRGPSPYEQYF
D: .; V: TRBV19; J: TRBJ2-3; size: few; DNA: TGTGCCAGTAGTAGAAAGACGCAGTATTTT; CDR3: CASSRKTQYF
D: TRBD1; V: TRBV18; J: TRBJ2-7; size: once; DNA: TGTGCCAGCTCACCGGCGACAGGGAGCTCCTCCACCGAGCAGTACTTC; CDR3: CASSPATGSSSTEQYF
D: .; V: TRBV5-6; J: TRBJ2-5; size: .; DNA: TGTGCCAGCAGTCTAATGAAGGGGACAGCGGGGGAAGGGGAGACCCAGTACTTC; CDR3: CASSLMKGTAGEGETQYF
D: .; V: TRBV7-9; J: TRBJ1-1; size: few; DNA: TGTGCCAGCAGCCTAGAGGGATTTAACACTGAAGCTTTCTTT; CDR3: CASSLEGFNTEAFF
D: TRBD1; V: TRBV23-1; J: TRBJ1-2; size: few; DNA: TGCGCCAGCAGTCAGCCGGGACAGGGGGCGGTGGGCTACACCTTC; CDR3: CASSQPGQGAVGYTF
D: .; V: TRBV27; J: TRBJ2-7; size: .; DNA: TGTGCCAGCAGTCCGAACAGCAGATACGAGCAGTACTTC; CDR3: CASSPNSRYEQYF
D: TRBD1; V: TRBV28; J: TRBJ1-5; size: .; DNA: TGTGCCAGCAGCCTTCCCCGACAGGGGACTCAGCCCCAGCATTTT; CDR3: CASSLPRQGTQPQHF
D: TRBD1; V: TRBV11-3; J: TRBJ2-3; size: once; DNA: TGTGCCAGCAGCCCCCGAAGAGAGGGGGCAACAGATACGCAGTATTTT; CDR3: CASSPRREGATDTQYF
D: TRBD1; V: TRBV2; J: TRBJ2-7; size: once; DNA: TGTGCCAGCACCCTTTCGACAGGGCCCTACGAGCAGTACTTC; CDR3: CASTLSTGPYEQYF
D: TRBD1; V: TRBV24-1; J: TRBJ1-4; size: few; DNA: TGTGCCACCAGTGATTCCGGGACAGGGAATGAAAAACTGTTTTTT; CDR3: CATSDSGTGNEKLFF
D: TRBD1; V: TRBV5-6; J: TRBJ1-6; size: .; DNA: TGTGCCAGCAGCACCTATAGGACAGGGTCTTCCTCCTATAATTCACCCCTCCACTTT; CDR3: CASSTYRTGSSSYNSPLHF
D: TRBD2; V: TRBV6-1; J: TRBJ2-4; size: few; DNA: TGTGCCAGCAGTGAAACTAGCGGGGGTTTTGCGACCAAAAACATTCAGTACTTC; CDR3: CASSETSGGFATKNIQYF
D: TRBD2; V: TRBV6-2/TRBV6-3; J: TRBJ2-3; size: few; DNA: TGTGCCAGCAGTTACTCGACGGGCCGCGGGGGGGCTGTGGCAGATACGCAGTATTTT; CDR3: CASSYSTGRGGAVADTQYF
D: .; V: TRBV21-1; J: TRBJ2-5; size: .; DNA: TGTGCCAGTTTCAATCCCCAGTCAGCGGGCTTCGAGACCCAGTACTTC; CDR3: CASFNPQSAGFETQYF
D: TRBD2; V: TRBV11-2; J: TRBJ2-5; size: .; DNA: TGTGCCAGCAGCCACGGGACTAAAGAGACCCAGTACTTC; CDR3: CASSHGTKETQYF
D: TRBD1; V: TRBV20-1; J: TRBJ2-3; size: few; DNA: TGCAGTGCTAACGACCGACAGGGTTCTCTTTTGGATACGCAGTATTTT; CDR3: CSANDRQGSLLDTQYF
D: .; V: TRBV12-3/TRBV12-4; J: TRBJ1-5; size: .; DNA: TGTGCCAGCTGTCGGCGGGGGGGCGATAGCAATCAGCCCCAGCATTTT; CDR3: CASCRRGGDSNQPQHF
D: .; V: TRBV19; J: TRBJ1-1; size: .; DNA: TGTGCCAGTAGGAAAGAACTAGGAAAGACTGAAGCTTTCTTT; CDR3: CASRKELGKTEAFF